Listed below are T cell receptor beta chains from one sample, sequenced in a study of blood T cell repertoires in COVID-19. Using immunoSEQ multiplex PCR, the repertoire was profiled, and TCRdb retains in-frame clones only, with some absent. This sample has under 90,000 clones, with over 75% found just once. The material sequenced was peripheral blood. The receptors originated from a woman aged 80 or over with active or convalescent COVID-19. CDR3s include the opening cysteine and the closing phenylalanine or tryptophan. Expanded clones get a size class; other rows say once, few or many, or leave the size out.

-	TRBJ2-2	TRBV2	CASSGLAGGPGELFF
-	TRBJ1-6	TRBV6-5	CASSRDRDYDSPLHF
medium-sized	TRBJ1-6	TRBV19	CASTELRGNNSPLHF
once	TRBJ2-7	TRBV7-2	CASSSGLYEQYF
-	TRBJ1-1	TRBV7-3	CASSSQPGNTEAFF
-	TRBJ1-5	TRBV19	CASSIDLGPSSSQPQHF
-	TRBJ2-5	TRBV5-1	CASSFGGPETQYF
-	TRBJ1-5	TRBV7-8	CASSLGQGGGQPQHF
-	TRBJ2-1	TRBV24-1	CATSDLQGSSYNEQFF
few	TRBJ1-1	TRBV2	CASTDRSMNTEAFF
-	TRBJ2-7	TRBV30	CAWSVLGTGLTLLNF
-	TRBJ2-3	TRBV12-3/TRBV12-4	CASRREGTDTQYF
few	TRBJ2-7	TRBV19	CASGNGANSYEQYF
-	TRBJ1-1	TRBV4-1	CASSPGQGVRSEAFF
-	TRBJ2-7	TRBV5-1	CASSLDGRGSTYEQYF
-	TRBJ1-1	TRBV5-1	CASSSQGSYTEAFF
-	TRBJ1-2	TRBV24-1	CATSDVTGEGYTF